The next 6 T cell receptor beta chains were all read from a single sample in a study of T cell responses to AZD1222 COVID-19 vaccine. Repertoires were generated with immunoSEQ multiplex PCR, while TCRdb's copy carries only in-frame clones and drops some. Among 68,000 or so clones listed, about 80% were seen once. Specimen: peripheral blood, collected on day 0 of AZD1222 vaccination. All receptors derive from an adult in good health.

The V gene is TRBV3-1 (or the pseudogene TRBV3-2), the J gene TRBJ2-1, with D maybe TRBD2 (5 bases). Germline V gene data show CDR1 as LGHDT and CDR2 as YNNKEL (reference sequence). This CDR3 is 14 amino acids long. The V and J ends lost 0 bases and 9 bases respectively, with 12 bases between them. This CDR3 is CASSQDLTTLEQFF. The CDR3 region has the DNA TGTGCCAGCAGCCAAGATTTGACTACGCTTGAGCAGTTCTTC.

The chain combines TRBV25-1 with TRBJ1-2; D uncertain. The V and J ends lost 4 bases and 7 bases respectively, with 19 bases between them. This CDR3 has 15 amino acids. In germline, CDR1 is MGHDK, CDR2 SYGVNS. The CDR3 nucleotides are TGTGCCAGCAGTGCAGATATCGGCCCTCGGGGTGGCTACACCTTC. It yields the protein CASSADIGPRGGYTF.

V and J are TRBV10-2 and TRBJ1-2, with 8 bases matching TRBD1. Looked up from germline, CDR1 is WSHSY and CDR2 is SAAADI. The CDR3 runs 15 residues. J was trimmed by 6 bases and V by 0 bases; bases with no gene match: 6. The CDR3, as DNA: TGCGCCAGCAGTGAGTCGAGGGGACAGGTGAATGGCTACACCTTC. Amino acid sequence: CASSESRGQVNGYTF.

This clone was picked up a small number of times. The V gene is TRBV4-1, the J gene TRBJ1-1, with 7 bases identical to TRBD1. This CDR3 has 15 amino acids. Germline V gives CDR1 MGHRA, CDR2 YSYEKL. Unmatched junction bases numbered 3, after V lost 1 base and J lost 1 base. CDR3 region: CASSQAGTANTEAFF. Written as DNA, the CDR3 is TGCGCCAGCAGCCAAGCGGGGACAGCGAACACTGAAGCTTTCTTT.

The chain has TRBV7-9 and TRBJ2-2; possibly TRBD1 or TRBD2 for D (5 bases each). This CDR3 is 13 amino acids long. The germline V and J ends were trimmed by 8 bases and 7 bases, with 14 bases remaining between them. In germline, CDR1 is SEHNR, CDR2 FQNEAQ (reference sequence). The CDR3 region is CASDRGRGGELFF. In DNA, the CDR3 is TGTGCCAGCGATCGGGGCCGGGGCGGGGAGCTGTTTTTT. The full variable domain, in which reference TRBV7-9 and TRBJ2-2 provide the parts outside the CDR3, is DTGVSQNPRHKITKRGQNVTFRCDPISEHNRLYWYRQTLGQGPEFLTYFQNEAQLEKSRLLSDRFSAERPKGSFSTLEIQRTEQGDSAMYLCASDRGRGGELFFGEGSRLTVL.

CDR3 nucleotide sequence: TGTGCCAGCAGCCAAGGAGACAGGGACTGGAACACCGGGGAGCTGTTTTTT. Translated, it gives CASSQGDRDWNTGELFF. The J gene is TRBJ1-3, the V gene TRBV3-1 (or the pseudogene TRBV3-2); maybe TRBD1 (7 bases). The DNA end favors TRBJ2-2, so the J call may be wrong. The CDR3 loop spans 17 amino acids. The V gene's germline CDR1 is LGHDT and CDR2 YNNKEL (reference sequence).